Below, 4 T cell receptor beta chains from the same sample are listed, as sequenced in a study of T-cell memory formation after mild COVID-19. TCRdb re-called the 5' RACE reads with MiXCR, one entry per CDR3 protein. The sample has about 350,000 distinct CDR3 sequences; roughly an eighth are singletons. Material for sequencing was PBMCs or a T cell subset sorted from them (not recorded which). These receptors were collected from a man between 18 and 29 years old who had mild COVID-19 (a few samples of this study predate the infection). Cell type and time point are not known.

V and J are TRBV4-1 and TRBJ1-1; D remains unclear. CDR3 length equals 16 residues. The V gene lost 1 base and the J gene lost 1 base, with 13 bases spanning the gap. From germline, CDR1 is MGHRA and CDR2 YSYEKL. The CDR3 DNA is TGCGCCAGCAGCCAAGGGGCAACGGGTGCGAACACTGAAGCTTTCTTT. This gives the protein CASSQGATGANTEAFF.

This clonotype was seen a handful of times. This chain joins TRBV5-4 and TRBJ2-5, with D perhaps given as TRBD1 or TRBD2 (5 bases each). V was cut by 7 bases and J by 1 base, with 8 bases left in between. The CDR3 is 12 residues long. CDR1 SGHNT and CDR2 YYREEE come from the germline V gene (reference sequence). CDR3: CASGGSQETQYF. As DNA, the CDR3 is TGTGCCAGCGGGGGTTCCCAAGAGACCCAGTACTTC.

This clonotype was observed a few times. This chain joins TRBV6-5 and TRBJ2-7; 7 bases line up with TRBD1. After removal of 6 bases from V and 1 base from J, the junction contained 9 bases not matched to a gene. This CDR3 comprises 15 residues. From germline, CDR1 is MNHEY and CDR2 SVGAGI. The CDR3 here is CASSPGQYLSYEQYF. In nucleotides, the CDR3 is TGTGCCAGCAGCCCGGGACAGTACCTTTCCTACGAGCAGTACTTC.

This clonotype was observed a handful of times. The chain recombines TRBV29-1 with TRBJ2-5, with 11 bases that match TRBD2. The CDR3 is made up of 14 amino acids. J was trimmed by 0 bases and V by 7 bases; bases with no gene match: 4. Germline V gene data show CDR1 as SQVTM and CDR2 as ANQGSEA. The CDR3 loop is CSARTSGYQETQYF. CDR3 DNA: TGCAGCGCCCGGACTAGCGGGTACCAAGAGACCCAGTACTTC.